The T cell receptor (beta chain) described here comes from a study of blood T cell repertoires in COVID-19. Study as a whole: Sources were T cells, B-cell-depleted T cells, or PBMCs; the material itself was cDNA or gDNA.

This CDR3 is built from 13 residues. V was cut by 4 bases and J by 2 bases, with 7 bases left in between. Per germline, CDR1 SGHVS and CDR2 FQNEAQ. Per the original methods: For nucleated cells, counts were estimated from reference gene primer amplification. Here immunoSEQ multiplex PCR was the method, and the copy in TCRdb shows in-frame clones only, minus some. That table gives V, J and clone size, and the DNA gave D and trimming. The sample lists about 220,000 clones, 80% to 85% seen once, with roughly 2.4% in the top ten. The sequenced sample consisted of peripheral blood. The chain is built from TRBV7-8 and TRBJ2-3; D remains unclear. This sequence originates from an older woman with acute or convalescent COVID-19. In DNA form, the CDR3 reads TGTGCCAGCAGCTCACAGTTCACAGATACGCAGTATTTT. This encodes CASSSQFTDTQYF. Drawing the rest from reference TRBV7-8 and TRBJ2-3, the complete variable domain is GAGVSQSPRYKVAKRGQDVALRCDPISGHVSLFWYQQALGQGPEFLTYFQNEAQLDKSGLPSDRFFAERPEGSVSTLKIQRTQQEDSAVYLCASSSQFTDTQYFGPGTRLTVL.